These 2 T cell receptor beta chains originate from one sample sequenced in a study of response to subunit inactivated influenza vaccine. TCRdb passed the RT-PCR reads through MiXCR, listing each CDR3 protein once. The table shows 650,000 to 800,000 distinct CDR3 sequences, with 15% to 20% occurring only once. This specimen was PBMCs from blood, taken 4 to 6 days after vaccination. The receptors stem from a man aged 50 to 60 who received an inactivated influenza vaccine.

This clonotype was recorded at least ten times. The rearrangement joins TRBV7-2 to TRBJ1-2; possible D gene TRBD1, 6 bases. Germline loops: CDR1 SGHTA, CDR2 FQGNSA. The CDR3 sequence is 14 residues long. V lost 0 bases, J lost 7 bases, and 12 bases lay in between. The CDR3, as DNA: TGTGCCAGCAGCTTAGCGAGTACAGGGTTTGGCTACACCTTC. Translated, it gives CASSLASTGFGYTF.

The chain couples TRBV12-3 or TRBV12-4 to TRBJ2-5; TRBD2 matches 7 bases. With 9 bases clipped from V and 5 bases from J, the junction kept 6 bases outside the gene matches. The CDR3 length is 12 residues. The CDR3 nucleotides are TGTGCCAGTGCTGGGGGGGGGGAGACCCAGTACTTC. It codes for CASAGGGETQYF.